These 11 T cell receptor beta chains originate from one sample sequenced in a study of T cell responses to AZD1222 COVID-19 vaccine. Assay used: immunoSEQ multiplex PCR; TCRdb lists only in-frame clones, some missing. The data show some 120,000 clones, approximately 88% seen once. Sequenced material: peripheral blood, taken on day 0 of AZD1222 vaccination. The receptors shown here come from an adult in good health.

The rearrangement links TRBV3-1 (or the pseudogene TRBV3-2) to TRBJ1-2; D remains unclear. Germline V lookup: CDR1 LGHDT, CDR2 YNNKEL (reference sequence). This CDR3 contains 15 residues. V lost 1 base and J lost 2, with 11 bases in between. The CDR3 region is CASSQGELRNYGYTF. In DNA, the CDR3 is TGTGCCAGCAGCCAAGGAGAACTGAGAAACTATGGCTACACCTTC.

The rearrangement uses TRBV18 and TRBJ1-2; 7 positions match TRBD1. CDR1 is KGHSH, CDR2 LQKENI, per germline. After removal of 2 bases from V and 1 base from J, the junction contained 7 bases not matched to a gene. The CDR3 has 16 amino acids. In nucleotides, the CDR3 is TGTGCCAGCTCACCAATGGAGGGGGCGTTTAACTATGGCTACACCTTC. It translates to CASSPMEGAFNYGYTF. Full variable domain (rest looked up from reference TRBV18 and TRBJ1-2): NAGVMQNPRHLVRRRGQEARLRCSPMKGHSHVYWYRQLPEEGLKFMVYLQKENIIDESGMPKERFSAEFPKEGPSILRIQQVVRGDSAAYFCASSPMEGAFNYGYTFGSGTRLTVV.

The chain links TRBV5-1 to TRBJ2-1, with D possibly TRBD2 on 7 matching bases. Germline V gene lookup returns CDR1 SGHRS and CDR2 YFSETQ. Trimming removed 3 bases at V and 0 bases at J, with 16 bases between. This CDR3 comprises 17 residues. CDR3 coding DNA: TGCGCCAGCAGCTCGGGGGGCTGGCAGAGCTCCTACAATGAGCAGTTCTTC. It specifies CASSSGGWQSSYNEQFF.

This clone was counted a single time. V gene TRBV5-5 combines with J gene TRBJ2-3; D remains unclear. V lost 0 bases and J lost 3, with 11 bases in between. The CDR3 is 15 amino acids. Germline loops: CDR1 SGHKS, CDR2 YYEKEE (reference sequence). The CDR3 coding sequence is TGTGCCAGCAGCTTGGCACTGGTAGGGACAGATACGCAGTATTTT. Protein sequence: CASSLALVGTDTQYF.

The rearrangement uses TRBV6-5 and TRBJ2-1; D is undetermined. V dropped 8 bases and J dropped 9 bases, with 14 bases sitting between them. Per germline, CDR1 MNHEY and CDR2 SVGAGI. This CDR3 has 12 residues. The CDR3 reads CASESITGEQFF. CDR3 nucleotide sequence: TGTGCCAGCGAGTCCATTACGGGTGAGCAGTTCTTC.

This clone was detected once. V and J are TRBV10-3 and TRBJ1-5; 10 bases line up with TRBD1. The CDR3 has 19 amino acids. Losses at the gene ends were 0 bases for V and 0 bases for J; bases not matched to a gene: 8. Per germline, CDR1 ENHRY and CDR2 SYGVKD. CDR3: CAISESYPGQGFSNQPQHF. CDR3 nucleotides: TGTGCCATCAGTGAGTCCTACCCGGGACAGGGGTTTAGCAATCAGCCCCAGCATTTT.

The DNA for the CDR3 is TGTGCCAGCATTCTTTGGACGGGGGCAGGGTGGAAAGCTTTCTTT. It specifies CASILWTGAGWKAFF. The chain is built from TRBV7-9 and TRBJ1-1, with D possibly TRBD1 on 6 matching bases. This CDR3 is built from 15 residues. Germline V CDR1 and CDR2: SEHNR, FQNEAQ (reference sequence). The V gene lost 7 bases and the J gene lost 9 bases, with 24 bases spanning the gap.

The chain is built from TRBV27 and TRBJ2-7, with 9 bases matching TRBD1. CDR1 and CDR2 from the germline V gene are MNHEY and SMNVEV (reference sequence). The CDR3 sequence is 14 residues long. V dropped 6 bases and J dropped 9; count of bases not matched to a gene: 12. The CDR3 sequence: CASSLLDRGGWQYF. For the CDR3, the DNA is TGTGCCAGCAGCCTCTTAGACAGGGGGGGGTGGCAGTACTTC.

The J gene is TRBJ1-2, the V gene TRBV12-3 or TRBV12-4; D is ambiguous. The CDR3 length is 13 residues. Trimming removed 3 bases from V and 1 base from J, with 6 bases in between. CDR3 DNA: TGTGCCAGCAGTTTCGGGGATAACTATGGCTACACCTTC. Translation: CASSFGDNYGYTF.

This chain joins TRBV9 and TRBJ1-2, with TRBD1 as a possible D gene (5 bases). The CDR3 is 15 amino acids. Germline V gene sequence: CDR1 SGDLS, CDR2 YYNGEE. V was trimmed by 2 bases and J by 4 bases, leaving 15 bases between them. The CDR3 DNA follows: TGTGCCAGCAGCGTGTCCGGGACGGAGGGCTATGGCTACACCTTC. Its protein is CASSVSGTEGYGYTF.

V usage is TRBV2 and J usage is TRBJ2-3; TRBD2 matches at 14 bases. Germline assignment: CDR1 SNHLY and CDR2 FYNNEI. With V trimmed by 6 bases and J by 3 bases, 8 bases remained unmatched. This CDR3 region has 17 residues. The CDR3 region is CASREGLAGARTDTQYF. CDR3 sequence (DNA): TGTGCCAGCAGGGAGGGACTAGCGGGGGCGAGGACAGATACGCAGTATTTT.